This entry lists 24 T cell receptor beta chains sequenced from one sample in a study of blood T cells in healthy people across ages. A sample-barcoded 5' primer and a J-beta primer mix were used in a second PCR of roughly 7 to 12 cycles. Each CDR3 protein gets one entry after TCRdb re-called the 5' RACE reads with MiXCR. The sample records some 560,000 distinct CDR3 sequences, about 26% being singletons. A further study also used this sample, focusing on T cells of mothers and their children.

Sequencing was done on a sample of blood. All receptors derive from a boy younger than 10 in good health.

J is TRBJ2-5 and V is TRBV3-1; D remains unclear. The DNA end is a closer match to TRBJ2-1, so the J assignment may be wrong. Germline values: CDR1 LGHDT, CDR2 YNNKEL (reference sequence). The CDR3 length is 11 residues. The CDR3 region has the DNA TGTGCCAGCACCCATATGTCTGAGCAGTTCTTC. Translated, it gives CASTHMSEQFF.

This clonotype has only a few counts. V usage is TRBV6-6 and J usage is TRBJ2-1; 8 nucleotides align to TRBD2. The germline gives CDR1 MNHNY, CDR2 SVGAGI (reference sequence). The CDR3 contains 13 residues. V was pared by 6 bases and J by 9 bases, with 7 bases of the junction left unmatched. The CDR3 DNA reads as TGTGCCAGCAGCCCCCTCACTAGCGGTGAGCAGTTCTTC. Its protein is CASSPLTSGEQFF.

This clonotype was seen a few times. J is TRBJ2-7 and V is TRBV10-3; TRBD2 agrees at 13 bases. The ends lost 7 bases at V and 6 bases at J; junction bases unmatched: 9. The V gene's germline CDR1 is ENHRY and CDR2 SYGVKD. This CDR3 is built from 15 residues. The CDR3 DNA sequence: TGTGCCATCACCGGGACTAGCGGGGAGAATGCCGAGCAGTACTTC. It yields the protein CAITGTSGENAEQYF.

The gene calls are TRBV18 and TRBJ2-7, with unresolved D. Germline V gene lookup returns CDR1 KGHSH and CDR2 LQKENI. The CDR3 runs 14 residues. The V end was cut by 2 bases, the J end by 7 bases, with 15 bases between. Written as DNA, the CDR3 is TGTGCCAGCTCACCAAAGATGGTTGTGGGGGAGCAGTACTTC. Translation gives CASSPKMVVGEQYF.

The gene calls are TRBV20-1 and TRBJ1-1, with 10 nucleotides matching TRBD1. CDR1 and CDR2 from the germline V gene are DFQATT and SNEGSKA (reference sequence). The CDR3 is 19 residues long. V shed 3 bases, J shed 6 bases, and the junction held 22 bases outside the gene matches. Here the CDR3 DNA reads TGCAGTGCTAGTTTCCATCGGGGACAGGGGTCCCCGATCCCGGCTGAAGCTTTCTTT. Encoded protein: CSASFHRGQGSPIPAEAFF.

This clonotype was picked up a small number of times. The chain combines TRBV9 with TRBJ2-1, with D perhaps matching TRBD2 (5 bases). Germline V gene sequence: CDR1 SGDLS, CDR2 YYNGEE. The CDR3 contains 15 residues. Between the trimmed V and J ends, which lost 0 bases and 2 bases, there was a span of 9 bases. CDR3 sequence (DNA): TGTGCCAGCAGCGTAGAACTAGTCGCCTACAATGAGCAGTTCTTC. Its translation is CASSVELVAYNEQFF. Complete variable domain (other parts from reference TRBV9 and TRBJ2-1): DSGVTQTPKHLITATGQRVTLRCSPRSGDLSVYWYQQSLDQGLQFLIQYYNGEERAKGNILERFSAQQFPDLHSELNLSSLELGDSALYFCASSVELVAYNEQFFGPGTRLTVL.

The genes are TRBV30 and TRBJ2-7; D possibly corresponds to TRBD1 (5 bases). V was cut by 2 bases and J by 7 bases, with 15 bases left in between. The germline gives CDR1 GTSNPN, CDR2 SVGIG (reference sequence). This CDR3 has 13 residues. CDR3 sequence (DNA): TGTGCCTGGAGTACCATAAGGTACAGGGAGCAGTACTTC. Protein sequence: CAWSTIRYREQYF.

The chain has TRBV20-1 and TRBJ2-5, with a tentative D call TRBD2 (6 bases). V lost 3 bases and J 5 bases, leaving 16 bases between the germline ends. Germline V gene data show CDR1 as DFQATT and CDR2 as SNEGSKA (reference sequence). The CDR3 totals 14 residues. In DNA, the CDR3 is TGCAGTGCTAGTGACGGGAGTAGTCTGGAGACCCAGTACTTC. This encodes CSASDGSSLETQYF.

This clonotype was observed a few times. The V call is TRBV10-1, the J call TRBJ2-3, with D perhaps TRBD1 (6 bases). This CDR3 is 15 amino acids long. Per the germline V gene, CDR1 is WNHNN and CDR2 is SYGVQD (reference sequence). V lost 2 bases, J lost 3 bases, and 12 bases lay in between. In DNA, the CDR3 is TGCGCCAGCAGTGAGACACAGGGTACGACAGATACGCAGTATTTT. This codes for CASSETQGTTDTQYF.

This clonotype appeared a few times. The V call is TRBV20-1, the J call TRBJ1-1, with unresolved D. V gave up 2 bases and J gave up 1 base, with 8 bases separating them. CDR1 is DFQATT and CDR2 is SNEGSKA in the germline V gene (reference sequence). This CDR3 is 13 amino acids long. The CDR3 DNA follows: TGCAGTGCTAGACCTCGACAGAACACTGAAGCTTTCTTT. Protein: CSARPRQNTEAFF.

This clonotype was detected many times. This chain links TRBV7-2 with TRBJ2-2; D ambiguous. CDR1 is SGHTA, CDR2 FQGNSA, per germline. The CDR3 extends over 14 amino acids. V lost 0 bases and J lost 10, with 12 bases in between. The CDR3 nucleotides are TGTGCCAGCAGCTTAGCGCACGGGTCCGAGGAGCTGTTTTTT. Translating gives CASSLAHGSEELFF.

This chain connects TRBV2 to TRBJ2-1, with D tentatively TRBD1 (8 bases). TRBJ2-7 matches the DNA end more closely, so the J call is doubtful. Germline V gives CDR1 SNHLY, CDR2 FYNNEI. The CDR3 is 14 amino acids. The CDR3 here is CASSYQGAGDEQYF. The CDR3 coding sequence is TGTGCCAGCAGCTACCAGGGGGCGGGAGACGAGCAGTACTTC.

This clonotype was seen more than once but under ten times. The V call is TRBV27, the J call TRBJ1-4; D perhaps matches TRBD1 (6 bases). Trimming left V 4 bases short and J 6 bases short, with 15 bases between. Germline V gene data show CDR1 as MNHEY and CDR2 as SMNVEV (reference sequence). This CDR3 has 15 amino acids. CDR3 amino acids: CASSSPRGGHEKLFF. The DNA of the CDR3 is TGTGCCAGCAGTTCGCCGCGAGGGGGGCATGAAAAACTGTTTTTT.

The V and J genes are TRBV4-1 and TRBJ1-1, with D possibly TRBD1 on 5 matching bases. V was trimmed by 0 bases and J by 6 bases, leaving 8 bases between them. Germline CDR1 and CDR2: MGHRA and YSYEKL. The CDR3 has 13 amino acids. The CDR3 loop is CASSQEDKAEAFF. The CDR3 DNA reads TGCGCCAGCAGCCAAGAGGACAAAGCTGAAGCTTTCTTT.

The chain recombines TRBV24-1 with TRBJ2-1; 8 nucleotides agree with TRBD2. This CDR3 comprises 15 residues. Unmatched junction bases numbered 7, after V lost 3 bases and J lost 7 bases. Germline V gene sequence: CDR1 KGHDR, CDR2 SFDVKD. The DNA of the CDR3 is TGTGCCACCAGTGATCGGGGGGGCGCGAGGAATGAGCAGTTCTTC. Its protein product is CATSDRGGARNEQFF.

This clonotype has more than one count but fewer than ten. The rearrangement joins TRBV18 to TRBJ2-4; maybe TRBD2 (5 bases). Germline CDR1 is KGHSH and CDR2 is LQKENI. This CDR3 is built from 18 residues. V shed 1 base and J shed 0 bases, with 16 bases lying between them. CDR3 sequence: CASSPQGRQGLAKNIQYF. The CDR3 DNA reads as TGTGCCAGCTCACCACAGGGCAGGCAAGGACTAGCCAAAAACATTCAGTACTTC.

The V and J genes are TRBV12-3 or TRBV12-4 and TRBJ2-1; D gene unclear. This CDR3 is built from 13 residues. V shed 8 bases and J shed 1 base, with 9 bases lying between them. CDR3 DNA sequence: TGTGCCAGCCAAGGTGTGTCCTACAATGAGCAGTTCTTC. It is translated as CASQGVSYNEQFF.

J is TRBJ2-1 and V is TRBV6-5, with D uncertain. CDR3 size: 10 residues. Trimming cost V 7 bases and J 9 bases, with 7 bases left between them. Germline-derived CDR1 and CDR2 are MNHEY and SVGAGI. This CDR3 is CASTFCEQFF. The CDR3 DNA is TGTGCCAGCACTTTTTGTGAGCAGTTCTTC.

Written as DNA, the CDR3 is TGTGCCAGCAGTTTCAACCCCGACAGACGAGCCTACAATGAGCAGTTCTTC. Translated: CASSFNPDRRAYNEQFF. V is TRBV12-3 or TRBV12-4 and J is TRBJ2-1, with D possibly being TRBD1 (5 bases). The CDR3 is 17 amino acids. Trimming removed 3 bases from V and 2 bases from J, with 17 bases in between.

This clonotype was recorded a few times. J is TRBJ2-5 and V is TRBV20-1; D is perhaps TRBD2 (6 bases). The J call may be wrong; the DNA end is better matched by TRBJ2-1. The CDR3 is made up of 16 amino acids. The germline gives CDR1 DFQATT, CDR2 SNEGSKA (reference sequence). The CDR3: CSAKSRRQRTGGEQFF. Here the CDR3 DNA reads TGCAGTGCTAAAAGTCGGCGACAGCGCACCGGGGGTGAGCAGTTCTTC.

The chain joins TRBV7-8 to TRBJ2-7; no definite D call. The assigned J gene may be wrong: the sequence end matches TRBJ2-4 better. CDR1 and CDR2 from the germline V gene are SGHVS and FQNEAQ. The CDR3 spans 17 residues. CDR3 in amino acids: CASSLAFGGLAKNIQYF. CDR3 bases: TGTGCCAGCAGCTTAGCTTTCGGCGGTTTAGCCAAAAACATTCAGTACTTC.

There are a few counts of this clonotype. The J gene is TRBJ2-6, the V gene TRBV3-1; D might be TRBD1 (5 bases). V was trimmed by 4 bases and J by 0 bases, leaving 10 bases between them. This CDR3 is 16 amino acids long. Germline assignment: CDR1 LGHDT and CDR2 YNNKEL (reference sequence). CDR3: CASSPTVGSGANVLTF. The DNA of the CDR3 is TGTGCCAGCAGCCCGACAGTAGGCTCTGGGGCCAACGTCCTGACTTTC.

V usage is TRBV7-2 and J usage is TRBJ2-1; TRBD2 matches at 11 bases. Trimming removed 1 base from V and 7 bases from J; junction bases left unmatched: 6. Germline V CDR1 and CDR2: SGHTA, FQGNSA. The CDR3 runs 16 residues. This CDR3 is CASSLGSSGGANEQFF. For the CDR3, the DNA is TGTGCCAGCAGCTTAGGGAGTAGCGGGGGGGCGAATGAGCAGTTCTTC.

The J gene is TRBJ1-4, the V gene TRBV15; D not certain. The germline gives CDR1 LNHNV, CDR2 YYDKDF (reference sequence). V dropped 8 bases and J dropped 3 bases, with 16 bases sitting between them. The CDR3 is 15 amino acids. The CDR3 DNA reads TGTGCCACCGAGGCTGGGCCCGGGTCTAATGAAAAACTGTTTTTT. Translating gives CATEAGPGSNEKLFF.